What follows are 12 T cell receptor beta chains derived from one specimen sequenced in a study of CD8 T cells in ankylosing spondylitis. These receptors have no identified antigens. TCRdb re-called the 5' RACE reads through MiXCR, storing one row per CDR3 protein. The sample carries just under 550,000 distinct CDR3 sequences, over 9.5% recorded once. Study-wide points: What appeared characteristic of ankylosing spondylitis blood was a TCR beta motif of eight highly homologous variants.

The specimen was blood, either unsorted or a sorted T cell fraction (not recorded which). The receptors were sampled from a male donor with ankylosing spondylitis.

This chain uses TRBV11-2 with TRBJ2-7, with a possible D match to TRBD1 (6 bases). The CDR3 totals 13 residues. Germline V gene sequence: CDR1 SGHAT, CDR2 FQNNGV. V was cut by 5 bases and J by 1 base, with 9 bases left in between. The CDR3 DNA reads as TGTGCCAGCAGCCAAACAGGGTCCTACGAGCAGTACGTC. Its protein is CASSQTGSYEQYV.

The table lists this clonotype with a few counts. The chain combines TRBV4-2 with TRBJ1-4; D remains ambiguous. CDR3 size: 16 residues. Trimming removed 0 bases from V and 1 base from J, with 9 bases in between. Per germline, CDR1 LGHNA and CDR2 YNFKEQ. CDR3 bases: TGTGCCAGCAGCCAAGATGGGGATGTAACTAATGAAAAACTGTTTTTT. This encodes CASSQDGDVTNEKLFF.

V gene TRBV28 combines with J gene TRBJ1-2; D gene unclear. This CDR3 has 12 amino acids. Trimming took off 10 bases at V and 9 bases at J, with 18 bases between the two ends. Germline CDR1 reads MDHEN; CDR2 reads SYDVKM. CDR3 bases: TGTGCCACCTCTCTGGCCTCTGGGAGCTACACCTTC. Amino acids: CATSLASGSYTF.

This clonotype was picked up many times. V usage is TRBV5-1 and J usage is TRBJ2-1, with 9 bases identical to TRBD2. Trimming cost V 0 bases and J 4 bases; bases outside gene matches: 5. The CDR3 has 16 residues. CDR1 SGHRS and CDR2 YFSETQ come from the germline V gene. The CDR3 region is CASSLDLAGTYNEQFF. CDR3 nucleotides: TGCGCCAGCAGCTTGGATCTAGCGGGGACGTACAATGAGCAGTTCTTC.

The gene calls are TRBV6-5 and TRBJ1-5; TRBD1 aligns across 7 bases. Trimming removed 4 bases from V and 5 bases from J; junction bases left unmatched: 8. The germline V gene has CDR1 MNHEY and CDR2 SVGAGI. CDR3 length: 15 residues. CDR3 loop: CASSSDRAGDQPQHF. The CDR3 coding sequence is TGTGCCAGCAGTTCCGACAGGGCGGGCGATCAGCCCCAGCATTTT.

This clonotype appeared many times. The chain is built from TRBV7-2 and TRBJ1-5; D unclear. Per the germline V gene, CDR1 is SGHTA and CDR2 is FQGNSA. V was trimmed by 6 bases and J by 5 bases, leaving 11 bases between them. The CDR3 has 13 amino acids. The CDR3 DNA reads as TGTGCCAGCAGTAGTGTTAGGGATCAGCCCCAGCATTTT. It encodes CASSSVRDQPQHF. The full variable domain, with the rest looked up from reference TRBV7-2 and TRBJ1-5, is GAGVSQSPSNKVTEKGKDVELRCDPISGHTALYWYRQSLGQGLEFLIYFQGNSAPDKSGLPSDRFSAERTGGSVSTLTIQRTQQEDSAVYLCASSSVRDQPQHFGDGTRLSIL.

The rearrangement joins TRBV27 to TRBJ2-6; 9 bases agree with TRBD1. The CDR3 has 17 residues. Per germline, CDR1 MNHEY and CDR2 SMNVEV (reference sequence). J lost 3 bases, V lost 7 bases, and 10 bases had no gene match. The CDR3: CASTGGTGSGGANVLTF. CDR3 nucleotides: TGTGCCAGCACCGGCGGGACAGGGTCTGGTGGGGCCAACGTCCTGACTTTC. Full variable domain (outside the CDR3, taken from reference TRBV27 and TRBJ2-6): EAQVTQNPRYLITVTGKKLTVTCSQNMNHEYMSWYRQDPGLGLRQIYYSMNVEVTDKGDVPEGYKVSRKEKRNFPLILESPSPNQTSLYFCASTGGTGSGGANVLTFGAGSRLTVL.

The table lists this clonotype with a few counts. This chain connects TRBV5-1 to TRBJ1-1, with D hard to call. Germline lookup yields CDR1 SGHRS and CDR2 YFSETQ. V was pared by 4 bases and J by 1 base, with 14 bases between. The CDR3 spans 15 residues. The CDR3 nucleotides are TGCGCCAGCAGCGTCACCTGGGCAGCGAACACTGAAGCTTTCTTT. Translation gives CASSVTWAANTEAFF.

The chain links TRBV5-5 to TRBJ2-7, with D possibly matching TRBD2 (5 bases). The CDR3 is 14 amino acids. V was clipped by 0 bases and J by 6 bases, with 13 bases between them. Germline CDR1 is SGHKS and CDR2 is YYEKEE (reference sequence). For the CDR3, the DNA is TGTGCCAGCAGCTTGGGGGTTGCCGCGGGCGAGCAGTACGTC. Its protein is CASSLGVAAGEQYV.

V and J are TRBV4-1 and TRBJ2-1, with 16 bases aligning to TRBD2. Germline CDR1 MGHRA, CDR2 YSYEKL. CDR3 size: 16 residues. J was trimmed by 15 bases and V by 3 bases; bases with no gene match: 11. The CDR3 reads CASSQDYGTSGRGRFF. CDR3 DNA sequence: TGCGCCAGCAGCCAGGATTACGGGACTAGCGGGAGGGGGAGGTTCTTC.

This clonotype was seen repeatedly, ten times or more. The chain links TRBV24-1 to TRBJ2-5; possibly TRBD1 for D (6 bases). The ends were cut back, 2 bases at V and 2 bases at J, with 11 bases in the middle. In germline, CDR1 is KGHDR, CDR2 SFDVKD. There are 15 residues in the CDR3. The CDR3 coding sequence is TGTGCCACCAGTGATTCCAGGGGTTTGCAAGAGACCCAGTACTTC. It yields the protein CATSDSRGLQETQYF.

As concerns this clonotype: At one end the junction does not follow the germline gene, possibly because of a read error. The chain has TRBV7-9 and TRBJ2-7; 7 positions match TRBD1. This CDR3 comprises 16 residues. The germline CDR1 and CDR2 sequences are SEHNR and FQNEAQ (reference sequence). CDR3 coding DNA: TGTGCCATCAGCCCTTTTAATGAGGGGGCCTTCTACGAGCAGTACTTC. Translation: CAISPFNEGAFYEQYF.